The clone carrying this T cell receptor beta chain was picked up one time. Antigen unknown. These data belong to a study of shared clonotypes between healthy human individuals. With 5 bases removed from V and 2 bases from J, the gap between germline ends came to 12 bases. Germline V gene sequence: CDR1 SGHVS, CDR2 FQNEAQ. This CDR3 contains 14 residues. The CD4+ fraction was divided into a CD45RA+ naive subset and a CD45RA-negative memory subset. Overall study results and limits: Relative to memory subsets, naive subsets generally showed larger estimated richness. It was the non-shared clonotypes that had lower generation probabilities than clonotypes shared by all four donors.

Using immunoSEQ multiplex PCR, the repertoire was profiled, and TCRdb retains in-frame clones only, with some absent. The sample holds 2 million to 2.5 million clones; about 94% are singletons and the top ten take around 0.13%. This sequence was found in a man aged 18 to 30 in good health. The chain has TRBV7-8 and TRBJ1-2; D is ambiguous. Sequenced sample: naive CD4+ T cells sorted from blood. Subset specified: CD45RA+ positively selected. The CDR3 nucleotides read TGTGCCAGCAGCCAAGAGATAGGGAACTATGGCTACACCTTC. Translation: CASSQEIGNYGYTF.